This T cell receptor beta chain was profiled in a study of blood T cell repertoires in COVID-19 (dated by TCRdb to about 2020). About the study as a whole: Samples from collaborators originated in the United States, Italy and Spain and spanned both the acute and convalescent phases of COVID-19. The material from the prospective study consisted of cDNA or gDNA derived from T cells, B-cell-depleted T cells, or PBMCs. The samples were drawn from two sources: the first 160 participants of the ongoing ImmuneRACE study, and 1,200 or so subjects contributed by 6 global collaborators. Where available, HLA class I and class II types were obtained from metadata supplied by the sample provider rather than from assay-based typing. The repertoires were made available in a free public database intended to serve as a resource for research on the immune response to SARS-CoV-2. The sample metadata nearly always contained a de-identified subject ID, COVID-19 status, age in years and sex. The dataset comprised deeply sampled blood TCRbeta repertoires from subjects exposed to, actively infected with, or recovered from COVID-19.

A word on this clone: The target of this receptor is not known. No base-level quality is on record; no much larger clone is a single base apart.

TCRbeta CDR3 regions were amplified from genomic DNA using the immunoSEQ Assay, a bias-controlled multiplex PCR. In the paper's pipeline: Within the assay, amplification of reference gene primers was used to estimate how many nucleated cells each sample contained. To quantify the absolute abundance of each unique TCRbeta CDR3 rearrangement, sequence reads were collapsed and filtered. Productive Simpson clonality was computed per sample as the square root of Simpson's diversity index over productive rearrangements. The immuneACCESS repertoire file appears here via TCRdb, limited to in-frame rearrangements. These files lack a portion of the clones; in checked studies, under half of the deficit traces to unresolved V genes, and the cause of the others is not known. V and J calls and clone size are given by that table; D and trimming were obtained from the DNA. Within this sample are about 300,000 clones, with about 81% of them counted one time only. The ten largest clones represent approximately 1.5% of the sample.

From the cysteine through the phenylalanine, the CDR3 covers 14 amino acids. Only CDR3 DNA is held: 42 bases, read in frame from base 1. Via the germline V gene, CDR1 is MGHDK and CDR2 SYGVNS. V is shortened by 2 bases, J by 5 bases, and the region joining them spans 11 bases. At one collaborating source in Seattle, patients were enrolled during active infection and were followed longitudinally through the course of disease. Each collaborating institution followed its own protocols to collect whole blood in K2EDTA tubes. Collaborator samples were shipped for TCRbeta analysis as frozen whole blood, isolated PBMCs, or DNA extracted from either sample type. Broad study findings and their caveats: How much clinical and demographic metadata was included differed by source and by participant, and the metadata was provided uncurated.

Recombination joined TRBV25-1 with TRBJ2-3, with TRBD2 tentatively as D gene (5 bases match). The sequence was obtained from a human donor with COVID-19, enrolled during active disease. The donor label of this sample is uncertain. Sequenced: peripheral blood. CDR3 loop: CASSEGWERDTQYF. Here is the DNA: TGTGCCAGCAGTGAAGGGTGGGAGCGAGATACGCAGTATTTT.